A single sample is the source of the 31 T cell receptor beta chains below, sequenced in a study of blood T cell repertoires in COVID-19. Generated by immunoSEQ multiplex PCR, the TCRdb table keeps only in-frame clones and is missing some. The sample consists of 300,000 to 450,000 clones, approximately 89% of them appearing once. The sequencing input was peripheral blood. The receptor set was obtained from a woman younger than 45 with COVID-19, enrolled during active disease.

The rearrangement uses TRBV4-1 and TRBJ2-5, with D possibly being TRBD2 (6 bases). The germline V gene encodes CDR1 MGHRA and CDR2 YSYEKL. Trimming removed 1 base at V and 4 bases at J, with 10 bases between. The CDR3 covers 14 residues. Here the CDR3 DNA reads TGCGCCAGCAGCCAAGGTGGGGAGGCAGAGACCCAGTACTTC. This gives the protein CASSQGGEAETQYF.

V is TRBV5-1 and J is TRBJ2-1, with D maybe TRBD2 (6 bases). Trimming removed 0 bases from V and 1 base from J, with 11 bases in between. This CDR3 spans 16 amino acids. Germline V lookup: CDR1 SGHRS, CDR2 YFSETQ. The CDR3 reads CASSLVGGGSYNEQFF. Written as DNA, the CDR3 is TGCGCCAGCAGCTTGGTGGGGGGAGGATCCTACAATGAGCAGTTCTTC.

The chain carries TRBV9 and TRBJ1-3, with D unresolved. Germline lookup yields CDR1 SGDLS and CDR2 YYNGEE. The CDR3 runs 16 residues. V shed 2 bases and J shed 0 bases, with 12 bases lying between them. In nucleotides, the CDR3 is TGTGCCAGCAGCGTCCTACCGTCATTCTCTGGAAACACCATATATTTT. It translates to CASSVLPSFSGNTIYF.

V is TRBV27 and J is TRBJ1-2; 9 nucleotides line up with TRBD1. V was clipped by 6 bases and J by 8 bases; unmatched bases: 16. The CDR3 has 16 amino acids. Germline assignment: CDR1 MNHEY and CDR2 SMNVEV (reference sequence). CDR3 bases: TGTGCCAGCAGACGTACAGGGGGCGAAACCCTGGGAGGCTACACCTTC. Translating gives CASRRTGGETLGGYTF.

The genes are TRBV7-2 and TRBJ2-1; D is unclear. Germline V CDR1 and CDR2: SGHTA, FQGNSA. This CDR3 is 16 amino acids long. Trimming left V 6 bases short and J 7 bases short, with 22 bases between. The CDR3: CASSSDTSVIANEQFF. CDR3 bases: TGTGCCAGCAGTTCCGACACCTCAGTAATCGCAAATGAGCAGTTCTTC.

V and J are TRBV30 and TRBJ1-6; D uncertain. The germline gives CDR1 GTSNPN, CDR2 SVGIG (reference sequence). The germline V and J ends were trimmed by 4 bases and 4 bases, with 23 bases remaining between them. The CDR3 is 18 residues long. The CDR3 DNA follows: TGTGCCTGGAAGACTAGCGGGAGTTTTCCACAATATAATTCACCCCTCCACTTT. Translated: CAWKTSGSFPQYNSPLHF.

V usage is TRBV5-1 and J usage is TRBJ2-1; the D gene is possibly TRBD2 (5 bases). Deletions cut 4 bases from V and 8 bases from J, with 16 bases between. CDR1 and CDR2 (germline): SGHRS, YFSETQ. The CDR3 consists of 14 residues. The CDR3 is CASSPQDGMHEQFF. CDR3 bases: TGCGCCAGCAGCCCACAAGACGGGATGCATGAGCAGTTCTTC.

This rearrangement joins TRBV9 to TRBJ1-4, with a tentative D call TRBD1 (5 bases). This CDR3 spans 13 amino acids. Trimming cost V 3 bases and J 8 bases, with 11 bases left between them. Germline assignment: CDR1 SGDLS and CDR2 YYNGEE. The DNA for the CDR3 is TGTGCCAGCAGCGCCCCGGGGGGAGAAAAACTGTTTTTT. Translation gives CASSAPGGEKLFF.

The genes are TRBV15 and TRBJ2-3, with TRBD2 matching 9 bases. The germline V gene has CDR1 LNHNV and CDR2 YYDKDF (reference sequence). The CDR3 sequence is 17 residues long. V shed 0 bases and J 5 bases; nucleotides not matched to a gene: 9. The DNA of the CDR3 is TGTGCCACCAGCAGAGATGGTAGCGGGAGTTGGCTAGATACGCAGTATTTT. Its protein is CATSRDGSGSWLDTQYF.

V is TRBV28 and J is TRBJ2-1; 8 bases match TRBD2. V trimming: 8 bases; J trimming: 4 bases; junction bases outside the gene matches: 10. The CDR3 contains 15 residues. Per germline, CDR1 MDHEN and CDR2 SYDVKM. The CDR3 DNA reads as TGTGCCAGCCACCTCGGGGGGGGCGAATACAATGAGCAGTTCTTC. This sequence encodes CASHLGGGEYNEQFF.

This clone showed up just a few times. The rearrangement joins TRBV29-1 to TRBJ2-3, with a possible D match to TRBD2 (5 bases). Germline V gives CDR1 SQVTM, CDR2 ANQGSEA. Trimming cost V 3 bases and J 0 bases, with 13 bases left between them. This CDR3 region has 15 residues. CDR3 DNA: TGCAGCGTTGACGGACTGACCCCGAGCACAGATACGCAGTATTTT. As protein: CSVDGLTPSTDTQYF.

The rearrangement joins TRBV9 to TRBJ2-7; 12 positions agree with TRBD2. Trimming removed 0 bases from V and 5 bases from J; junction bases left unmatched: 3. Germline-derived CDR1 and CDR2 are SGDLS and YYNGEE. This CDR3 is built from 15 residues. The CDR3 sequence: CASSVAGLAGHEQYF. CDR3 DNA: TGTGCCAGCAGCGTAGCGGGACTAGCGGGCCACGAGCAGTACTTC. The variable domain in full, completed from reference TRBV9 and TRBJ2-7, reads DSGVTQTPKHLITATGQRVTLRCSPRSGDLSVYWYQQSLDQGLQFLIQYYNGEERAKGNILERFSAQQFPDLHSELNLSSLELGDSALYFCASSVAGLAGHEQYFGPGTRLTVT.

This chain uses TRBV27 with TRBJ2-1, with 7 bases fitting TRBD1. The CDR3 has 14 residues. V lost 5 bases and J lost 9; bases outside the gene matches: 10. The germline gives CDR1 MNHEY, CDR2 SMNVEV (reference sequence). The CDR3 spells CASSPRQGRGEQFF. The CDR3 DNA is TGTGCCAGCAGTCCTCGACAGGGACGGGGTGAGCAGTTCTTC.

The chain is built from TRBV30 and TRBJ2-7; weak D call: TRBD1 (6 bases). V lost 2 bases and J lost 1, with 12 bases in between. Germline lookup yields CDR1 GTSNPN and CDR2 SVGIG (reference sequence). This CDR3 region has 14 residues. The chain's CDR3 is CAWSTGTLSYEQYF. The CDR3 region has the DNA TGTGCCTGGAGTACAGGGACCTTATCCTACGAGCAGTACTTC.

The V gene is TRBV18, the J gene TRBJ1-2, with 7 bases aligning to TRBD1. Germline trimming cut 3 bases from V and 0 bases from J; bases unmatched to any gene: 4. The CDR3 loop spans 15 amino acids. In germline, CDR1 is KGHSH, CDR2 LQKENI. The CDR3 DNA reads TGTGCCAGCTCACCCATGGGACAGCCTAACTATGGCTACACCTTC. Protein product: CASSPMGQPNYGYTF.

This chain joins TRBV5-6 and TRBJ2-7; 12 bases line up with TRBD2. This CDR3 has 15 residues. With V trimmed by 1 base and J by 5 bases, 4 bases remained unmatched. Per the germline V gene, CDR1 is SGHDT and CDR2 is YYEEEE. CDR3 DNA: TGTGCCAGCAGCTTGTCTAGCGGGAGGGCCCACGAGCAGTACTTC. Translation: CASSLSSGRAHEQYF.

On this clone: Other DNA sequences within the sample encode an identical CDR3. V gene TRBV30 combines with J gene TRBJ2-1, with D possibly matching TRBD2 (6 bases). The germline V and J ends were trimmed by 0 bases and 4 bases, with 7 bases remaining between them. This CDR3 is built from 13 residues. Germline assignment: CDR1 GTSNPN and CDR2 SVGIG (reference sequence). The CDR3 region has the DNA TGTGCCTGGAGTGTACTAGCTTACAATGAGCAGTTCTTC. This gives the protein CAWSVLAYNEQFF.

The V call is TRBV4-1, the J call TRBJ2-2; no definite D call. V dropped 5 bases and J dropped 7 bases, with 8 bases sitting between them. The length of the CDR3 is 12 residues. CDR1 MGHRA and CDR2 YSYEKL come from the germline V gene. CDR3 coding DNA: TGCGCCAGCAGCTCGTCCGTCGGGGAGCTGTTTTTT. Its translation: CASSSSVGELFF.

This sequence joins TRBV19 and TRBJ2-1, with TRBD2 matching over 10 bases. CDR1 and CDR2 from the germline V gene are LNHDA and SQIVND (reference sequence). V shed 1 base, J shed 7 bases, and the junction held 7 bases outside the gene matches. The CDR3 loop spans 16 amino acids. The CDR3 here is CASSIVWGLATNEQFF. The CDR3 nucleotides read TGTGCCAGTAGTATAGTGTGGGGACTAGCGACAAATGAGCAGTTCTTC.

The chain is built from TRBV2 and TRBJ2-7; D possibly corresponds to TRBD2 (5 bases). The CDR3 runs to 12 residues. Germline V gene data show CDR1 as SNHLY and CDR2 as FYNNEI. V was trimmed by 5 bases and J by 2 bases, leaving 7 bases between them. The CDR3 spells CASSYGTYEQYF. The CDR3 DNA reads as TGTGCCAGCAGTTACGGGACCTACGAGCAGTACTTC.

The chain employs TRBV5-6 and TRBJ2-2; D not resolved. With 2 bases removed from V and 5 bases from J, the gap between germline ends came to 10 bases. The CDR3 runs 14 residues. CDR1 SGHDT and CDR2 YYEEEE come from the germline V gene. The CDR3 sequence is CASSFPSWTGELFF. In DNA, the CDR3 is TGTGCCAGCAGCTTCCCTAGTTGGACCGGGGAGCTGTTTTTT.

The chain uses TRBV29-1 and TRBJ2-3; 9 nucleotides agree with TRBD1. The CDR3 runs 15 residues. CDR1 is SQVTM, CDR2 ANQGSEA, per germline. V was clipped by 3 bases and J by 2 bases; unmatched bases: 6. For the CDR3, the DNA is TGCAGCGTTGACCCACAGGGGGCAGTCACAGATACGCAGTATTTT. Its translation is CSVDPQGAVTDTQYF.

This sequence joins TRBV30 and TRBJ2-7, with TRBD2 matching 9 bases. Trimming at V came to 0 bases and at J to 4 bases, leaving 19 bases not matched to a gene. This CDR3 is built from 19 residues. Germline V lookup: CDR1 GTSNPN, CDR2 SVGIG (reference sequence). For the CDR3, the DNA is TGTGCCTGGAGTGTACGGTGGGTTAGCGGGAGTCCGGGGGAGTACGAGCAGTACTTC. Amino acids: CAWSVRWVSGSPGEYEQYF. Filled out from reference TRBV30 and TRBJ2-7, the complete variable domain reads SQTIHQWPATLVQPVGSPLSLECTVEGTSNPNLYWYRQAAGRGLQLLFYSVGIGQISSEVPQNLSASRPQDRQFILSSKKLLLSDSGFYLCAWSVRWVSGSPGEYEQYFGPGTRLTVT.

The chain joins TRBV7-9 to TRBJ1-2, with TRBD1 as a possible D gene (5 bases). Between the trimmed V and J ends, which lost 0 bases and 1 base, there was a span of 15 bases. This CDR3 region has 17 residues. Germline loops: CDR1 SEHNR, CDR2 FQNEAQ (reference sequence). The CDR3 DNA reads TGTGCCAGCAGCTTAGCGGGGGGACGGAGCAGTAACTATGGCTACACCTTC. Translated: CASSLAGGRSSNYGYTF.

This chain uses TRBV5-5 with TRBJ2-3, with D uncertain. Germline V gene sequence: CDR1 SGHKS, CDR2 YYEKEE (reference sequence). The CDR3 has 14 residues. V was pared by 2 bases and J by 2 bases, with 9 bases between. The CDR3 coding sequence is TGTGCCAGCAGCTTACTACTTTCCACAGATACGCAGTATTTT. This codes for CASSLLLSTDTQYF.

The rearrangement uses TRBV29-1 and TRBJ1-3; D is perhaps TRBD1 (6 bases). The CDR3 runs 13 residues. Germline V gene data show CDR1 as SQVTM and CDR2 as ANQGSEA. V gave up 6 bases and J gave up 1 base, with 10 bases separating them. The CDR3 loop reads CSVAGESGNTIYF. CDR3 nucleotides: TGCAGCGTGGCAGGGGAATCTGGAAACACCATATATTTT.

This chain connects TRBV6-5 to TRBJ2-7; D is unclear. This CDR3 has 12 amino acids. V was cut by 7 bases and J by 7 bases, with 14 bases left in between. Germline CDR1 MNHEY, CDR2 SVGAGI. CDR3 nucleotide sequence: TGTGCCAGCACTGCCGACCTGAGGGAGCAGTACTTC. Protein sequence: CASTADLREQYF.

This clone came up a few times. V and J are TRBV5-4 and TRBJ1-3; D remains ambiguous. Germline CDR1 reads SGHNT; CDR2 reads YYREEE (reference sequence). CDR3 length: 13 amino acids. Trimming shortened V by 3 bases and J by 3 bases, and 7 bases separated the two germline ends. DNA for the CDR3: TGTGCCAGCAGCTCCGGGAGTGGAAACACCATATATTTT. Translation gives CASSSGSGNTIYF. Looking up the rest from reference TRBV5-4 and TRBJ1-3 gives the full variable domain: ETGVTQSPTHLIKTRGQQVTLRCSSQSGHNTVSWYQQALGQGPQFIFQYYREEENGRGNFPPRFSGLQFPNYSSELNVNALELDDSALYLCASSSGSGNTIYFGEGSWLTVV.

The chain links TRBV2 to TRBJ2-4; D is possibly TRBD2 (6 bases). The V gene's germline CDR1 is SNHLY and CDR2 FYNNEI. Trimming stripped 10 bases from V and 0 bases from J, with 13 bases between. The CDR3 loop spans 14 amino acids. The chain's CDR3 is CATRLGQAKNIQYF. The CDR3, as DNA: TGTGCCACTCGACTAGGACAAGCCAAAAACATTCAGTACTTC.

In its sample, this clone was seen a few times. CDR3 protein: CASSPTTGTSGNTIYF. DNA for the CDR3: TGTGCCAGCAGCCCCACGACCGGGACTTCTGGAAACACCATATATTTT. This chain connects TRBV9 to TRBJ1-3; D possibly corresponds to TRBD1 (5 bases). The CDR3 covers 16 residues. Trimming stripped 4 bases from V and 1 base from J, with 15 bases between. Per the germline V gene, CDR1 is SGDLS and CDR2 is YYNGEE.

About this clone itself: This sample includes further DNA sequences coding for the same CDR3. The CDR3 coding sequence is TGTGCCAGCAGTGACTCCGCAGGCACAGATACGCAGTATTTT. Protein product: CASSDSAGTDTQYF. The J gene is TRBJ2-3, the V gene TRBV6-4; no reliable D call. The germline V gene encodes CDR1 MRHNA and CDR2 SNTAGT. This CDR3 comprises 14 residues. V shed 0 bases and J shed 1 base, with 5 bases lying between them.